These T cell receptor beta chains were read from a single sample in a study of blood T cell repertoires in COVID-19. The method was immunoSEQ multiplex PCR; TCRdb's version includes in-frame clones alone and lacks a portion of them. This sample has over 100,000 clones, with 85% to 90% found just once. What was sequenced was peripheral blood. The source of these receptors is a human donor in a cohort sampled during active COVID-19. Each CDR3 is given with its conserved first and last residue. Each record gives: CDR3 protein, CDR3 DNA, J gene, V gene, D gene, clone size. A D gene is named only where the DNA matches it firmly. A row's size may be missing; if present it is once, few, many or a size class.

CASSLNGQGLADTQYF | TGTGCCAGCAGCTTAAATGGGCAGGGGCTTGCAGATACGCAGTATTTT | TRBJ2-3 | TRBV7-8 | NA | NA
CASSVEGGASLGTQYF | TGTGCCAGCAGCGTAGAGGGGGGGGCTTCGTTGGGGACCCAGTACTTC | TRBJ2-5 | TRBV9 | NA | NA
CASSRGNQETQYF | TGTGCCAGCTCAAGGGGGAACCAAGAGACCCAGTACTTC | TRBJ2-5 | TRBV18 | NA | NA
CASRKGQAGNSPLHF | TGCGCCAGCAGAAAGGGACAGGCGGGGAATTCACCCCTCCACTTT | TRBJ1-6 | TRBV5-1 | TRBD1 | NA
CASILAGGLSYEQYF | TGTGCCAGCATTTTAGCGGGGGGGCTCTCCTACGAGCAGTACTTC | TRBJ2-7 | TRBV6-4 | TRBD2 | NA
CASRNRTRGTEAFF | TGCGCCAGCAGGAATCGGACCCGAGGGACTGAAGCTTTCTTT | TRBJ1-1 | TRBV10-1 | NA | NA
CASSLADRGVSYEQYF | TGTGCCAGCAGCTTGGCGGACAGGGGGGTTTCCTACGAGCAGTACTTC | TRBJ2-7 | TRBV5-6 | TRBD1 | NA
CASSLGQGAEKLFF | TGTGCCAGCAGCTTAGGACAGGGGGCTGAAAAACTGTTTTTT | TRBJ1-4 | TRBV11-2 | TRBD1 | NA
CASSFRDRGFDSPLHF | TGCGCCAGCAGCTTCCGGGACAGGGGCTTCGATTCACCCCTCCACTTT | TRBJ1-6 | TRBV5-1 | TRBD1 | NA
CASSLAQVGNTIYF | TGTGCCAGCAGCTTGGCTCAGGTCGGAAACACCATATATTTT | TRBJ1-3 | TRBV5-6 | NA | NA
CASSYSYRVWDEKLFF | TGTGCCAGCAGTTACTCGTATCGGGTCTGGGATGAAAAACTGTTTTTT | TRBJ1-4 | TRBV6-6 | NA | once
CASSPGGLDTQYF | TGTGCCAGCAGCCCAGGGGGGCTAGATACGCAGTATTTT | TRBJ2-3 | TRBV3-1/TRBV3-2 | NA | NA
CASSEADSFSYEQYF | TGTGCCAGCAGTGAAGCGGACAGCTTCTCCTACGAGCAGTACTTC | TRBJ2-7 | TRBV2 | NA | NA
CASSLAGTFNEQFF | TGTGCCAGCAGCTTAGCCGGGACTTTCAATGAGCAGTTCTTC | TRBJ2-1 | TRBV7-2 | NA | NA
CASSSPKQGKRLSGYTF | TGTGCCAGCAGCTCTCCCAAGCAGGGGAAAAGGCTAAGTGGCTACACCTTC | TRBJ1-2 | TRBV7-8 | NA | once
CASSPDSNNQPQHF | TGTGCCAGCTCACCAGACAGCAACAATCAGCCCCAGCATTTT | TRBJ1-5 | TRBV18 | NA | NA
CAISESRVTSYF | TGTGCCATCAGTGAGTCCCGCGTAACTAGTTACTTC | TRBJ2-7 | TRBV10-3 | NA | NA
CSASQGRSNQPQHF | TGCAGTGCTAGTCAGGGTAGGAGCAATCAGCCCCAGCATTTT | TRBJ1-5 | TRBV20-1 | NA | NA
CASSPRTAYGYTF | TGTGCCAGCAGCCCCCGGACTGCTTATGGCTACACCTTC | TRBJ1-2 | TRBV7-9 | NA | NA
CASSLGLAGLSYNEQFF | TGCGCCAGCAGCTTGGGTCTAGCGGGGTTGTCTTACAATGAGCAGTTCTTC | TRBJ2-1 | TRBV5-1 | TRBD2 | NA
CASSVDGLAGDPDTQYF | TGTGCCAGCAGCGTAGATGGCCTAGCGGGAGACCCAGATACGCAGTATTTT | TRBJ2-3 | TRBV9 | TRBD2 | NA
CASSPRDSSYEQYF | TGTGCCAGCTCACCCCGGGACAGCTCCTACGAGCAGTACTTC | TRBJ2-7 | TRBV18 | TRBD1 | NA
CASSQVRDQGELFF | TGTGCCAGCAGTCAGGTCCGGGATCAGGGGGAGCTGTTTTTT | TRBJ2-2 | TRBV6-5 | NA | once
CASSRTGAYEQYF | TGTGCCAGTTCCCGGACAGGAGCCTACGAGCAGTACTTC | TRBJ2-7 | TRBV19 | TRBD1 | NA
CASTALGSEQFF | TGTGCCAGCACCGCTTTGGGGAGCGAGCAGTTCTTC | TRBJ2-1 | TRBV28 | NA | NA
CASSQEIAGAGGTGELFF | TGTGCCAGCAGCCAAGAGATCGCCGGGGCAGGGGGGACCGGGGAGCTGTTTTTT | TRBJ2-2 | TRBV4-2 | NA | NA
CASSLGLAGLSYNEQFF | TGCGCCAGCAGCTTGGGACTAGCGGGGCTCTCCTACAATGAGCAGTTCTTC | TRBJ2-1 | TRBV5-1 | TRBD2 | NA